A selection of T cell receptor beta chains follows, all from one sample in a study of response to subunit inactivated influenza vaccine. MiXCR, applied by TCRdb to the RT-PCR reads, yields one record per CDR3 protein. The top ten hold 13% of the sample, which has around 570,000 distinct CDR3 sequences, less than 8% seen once. The sample here was PBMCs from blood, taken roughly 24 months after vaccination. The source of these receptors is a man aged 45-69 years who received an inactivated influenza vaccine. The CDR3 runs from the conserved cysteine through the conserved F or W. A D gene is named only where the DNA matches it firmly. Size is stated for part of the rows, as once, few or many counts, or as a class when the clone is expanded.

clone_size,j_call,d_call,v_call,cdr3_aa,cdr3_nt
few,TRBJ1-1,NA,TRBV6-1,CASRSDGNTEAFF,TGTGCCAGCAGATCGGACGGGAACACTGAAGCTTTCTTT
many,TRBJ1-4,NA,TRBV21-1,CASSKCQGGTNEKLFF,TGTGCCAGCAGCAAGTGCCAGGGTGGAACTAATGAAAAACTGTTTTTT
many,TRBJ2-4,NA,TRBV3-1,CASSQRGYLAKNIQYF,TGTGCCAGCAGCCAACGTGGATATCTCGCCAAAAACATTCAGTACTTC
few,TRBJ2-5,NA,TRBV28,CASSLMESRQETQYF,TGTGCCAGCAGTCTGATGGAAAGCCGACAAGAGACCCAGTACTTC
NA,TRBJ1-2,NA,TRBV5-1,CASSLGDGIHYGYTF,TGCGCCAGCAGCTTGGGGGACGGGATCCACTATGGCTACACCTTC
NA,TRBJ2-1,TRBD2,TRBV4-3,CASSQGSGSHNEQFF,TGCGCCAGCAGCCAAGGTAGCGGGAGTCACAATGAGCAGTTCTTC
NA,TRBJ2-5,NA,TRBV20-1,CSASWSAGKETQYF,TGCAGTGCGTCTTGGTCCGCGGGGAAAGAGACCCAGTACTTC
few,TRBJ2-5,NA,TRBV25-1,CASSGGNRATQETQYF,TGTGCCAGCAGTGGAGGAAACAGGGCCACCCAAGAGACCCAGTACTTC
NA,TRBJ2-1,TRBD1,TRBV6-2/TRBV6-3,CASSGQEYNEQFF,TGTGCCAGCTCAGGACAGGAATACAATGAGCAGTTCTTC
NA,TRBJ2-1,NA,TRBV27,CASSQIGDLRRNEQFF,TGTGCCAGCAGTCAAATCGGGGACTTAAGGAGGAATGAGCAGTTCTTC
NA,TRBJ2-1,TRBD1,TRBV6-5,CASSLRTGGALGDEQFF,TGTGCCAGCAGTTTAAGGACAGGGGGAGCTCTTGGGGATGAGCAGTTCTTC
NA,TRBJ2-5,TRBD1,TRBV3-1,CASSQDTVRGWETQYF,TGTGCCAGCAGCCAAGATACCGTCAGGGGGTGGGAGACCCAGTACTTC
few,TRBJ1-2,NA,TRBV20-1,CSARDLARNYGYTF,TGCAGTGCTAGAGATCTCGCCAGGAACTATGGCTACACCTTC
many,TRBJ1-1,NA,TRBV2,CASVGGWAQAFF,TGTGCCAGCGTGGGGGGCTGGGCCCAAGCTTTCTTT
few,TRBJ2-7,NA,TRBV5-1,CASSFGTLGEQYF,TGCGCCAGCAGCTTCGGGACACTAGGCGAGCAGTACTTC
NA,TRBJ2-1,NA,TRBV20-1,CSARGLEQPYNEQFF,TGCAGTGCTAGAGGGCTAGAGCAGCCCTACAATGAGCAGTTCTTC
NA,TRBJ2-4,NA,TRBV20-1,CSAIDRAGKNIQYF,TGCAGTGCTATCGACCGGGCCGGGAAAAACATTCAGTACTTC
few,TRBJ2-5,NA,TRBV24-1,CATSYQETQYF,TGTGCCACCAGTTACCAAGAGACCCAGTACTTC
NA,TRBJ1-1,NA,TRBV5-1,CASSLQGANAEAFF,TGCGCCAGCAGCCTACAGGGAGCGAACGCTGAAGCTTTCTTT
NA,TRBJ2-7,TRBD1,TRBV15,CATSGGQVSEQYF,TGTGCCACCAGCGGAGGACAGGTCTCCGAGCAGTACTTC
many,TRBJ1-3,NA,TRBV29-1,CSVEVLGGNTIYF,TGCAGCGTTGAAGTCCTAGGGGGAAACACCATATATTTT
few,TRBJ2-7,NA,TRBV15,CATSRDRGRGHHEQYF,TGTGCCACCAGCAGAGATCGGGGGAGGGGGCATCACGAGCAGTACTTC
few,TRBJ1-6,NA,TRBV5-1,CASSLASAGMGPLHF,TGCGCCAGCAGCTTGGCCTCGGCAGGGATGGGGCCCCTCCACTTT
NA,TRBJ2-5,NA,TRBV3-1,CASSQVHGNQETQYF,TGTGCCAGCAGCCAAGTCCACGGAAACCAAGAGACCCAGTACTTC
many,TRBJ1-4,NA,TRBV12-3/TRBV12-4,CASIRTLGEKLFF,TGTGCCAGCATCCGGACCCTGGGGGAAAAACTGTTTTTT
NA,TRBJ1-1,TRBD1,TRBV20-1,CSARQGAGAFF,TGCAGTGCACGACAGGGGGCAGGAGCTTTCTTT
few,TRBJ2-3,NA,TRBV6-2/TRBV6-3,CASSYPLHGVTDTQYF,TGTGCCAGCAGTTACCCCCTTCACGGGGTCACAGATACGCAGTATTTT
many,TRBJ2-7,NA,TRBV5-1,CASSPGTAVGEQYF,TGCGCCAGCAGCCCCGGAACCGCGGTTGGGGAGCAGTACTTC
NA,TRBJ2-4,TRBD1,TRBV12-3/TRBV12-4,CASSLGQVYIQYF,TGTGCCAGCAGTCTTGGACAGGTGTACATTCAGTACTTC
NA,TRBJ2-3,NA,TRBV25-1,CASSARHIAQYF,TGTGCCAGCAGTGCCCGACATATCGCGCAGTATTTT
many,TRBJ1-5,NA,TRBV6-2/TRBV6-3,CASSRLRLSPSNQPQHF,TGTGCCAGCAGTAGACTTAGACTCTCCCCTAGCAATCAGCCCCAGCATTTT
few,TRBJ1-5,TRBD1,TRBV7-8,CASSGDRGQPQHF,TGTGCCAGCAGCGGGGACAGGGGTCAGCCCCAGCATTTT
few,TRBJ2-7,TRBD1,TRBV28,CASSPQGATYEQYF,TGTGCCAGCAGTCCACAGGGGGCAACCTACGAGCAGTACTTC
few,TRBJ1-5,TRBD1,TRBV6-1,CASSVGQASNQPQHF,TGTGCCAGCAGTGTTGGACAGGCAAGCAATCAGCCCCAGCATTTT
NA,TRBJ2-7,NA,TRBV20-1,CSVEGAGERYEQYF,TGCAGTGTAGAAGGTGCGGGCGAACGATACGAGCAGTACTTC
few,TRBJ1-6,NA,TRBV27,CASSLKNSPLHF,TGTGCCAGCAGTTTAAAGAATTCACCCCTCCACTTT
few,TRBJ2-7,TRBD1,TRBV5-1,CASSLAAGGHYEQYF,TGCGCCAGCAGCTTGGCGGCAGGGGGCCACTACGAGCAGTACTTC
NA,TRBJ2-1,NA,TRBV10-2,CASSVLRPSYNEQFF,TGCGCCAGCAGTGTTCTACGACCAAGCTACAATGAGCAGTTCTTC
many,TRBJ1-2,NA,TRBV7-2,CASSLSRGYGYTF,TGTGCCAGCAGTTTAAGCAGGGGCTATGGCTACACCTTC
NA,TRBJ2-3,NA,TRBV30,CAWSRVTTDTQYF,TGTGCCTGGAGCCGGGTAACCACAGATACGCAGTATTTT
many,TRBJ2-3,TRBD2,TRBV6-2/TRBV6-3,CASSYQAGGRDTQYF,TGTGCCAGCAGTTATCAAGCGGGAGGAAGGGATACGCAGTATTTT
many,TRBJ2-5,NA,TRBV7-7,CASSSGGPSYQETQYF,TGTGCTAGCAGCTCGGGGGGCCCCTCGTACCAAGAGACCCAGTACTTC
few,TRBJ1-2,NA,TRBV29-1,CSVGGGGRYGYTF,TGCAGCGTTGGGGGGGGAGGGCGCTATGGCTACACCTTC
few,TRBJ2-1,TRBD2,TRBV24-1,CATSRPSGSRNEQFF,TGTGCCACCAGTCGTCCCAGCGGGAGTAGGAATGAGCAGTTCTTC
many,TRBJ1-1,NA,TRBV7-8,CASSPHWAEVNTEAFF,TGTGCCAGCAGCCCACACTGGGCCGAGGTGAACACTGAAGCTTTCTTT
few,TRBJ2-7,NA,TRBV7-2,CASSLDQGSSYEQYF,TGTGCCAGCAGCTTAGATCAGGGTAGCTCCTACGAGCAGTACTTC
many,TRBJ1-2,NA,TRBV12-3/TRBV12-4,CASSPRTGANYGYTF,TGTGCCAGCAGTCCCCGGACGGGAGCTAACTATGGCTACACCTTC